A single sample is the source of the 18 T cell receptor beta chains below, sequenced in a study of T cell clonotyping in hematopoietic cell transplantation. Data came from immunoSEQ multiplex PCR; TCRdb stores just in-frame clones and leaves some out. The data contain some 30,000 clones, 70% to 80% of them seen just once; the ten biggest clones take up around 6.5%. The time point was: recipient sample about 28 days before transplant, after cytoreduction. This sample comprised peripheral blood mononuclear cells, obtained before stem cell transplant. The receptors stem from a woman younger than 45 with chronic myeloid leukemia. Some clones in this sample may be carry-over from other donors' samples.

This clone was seen only a few times. The chain couples TRBV2 to TRBJ2-2; the D gene is possibly TRBD2 (6 bases). Germline assignment: CDR1 SNHLY and CDR2 FYNNEI. V shed 6 bases and J shed 4 bases, with 9 bases lying between them. The CDR3 covers 13 residues. The CDR3 DNA reads as TGTGCCAGCAGGGGGCGGGGCACCGGGGAGCTGTTTTTT. It specifies CASRGRGTGELFF. Complete variable domain (other parts from reference TRBV2 and TRBJ2-2): EPEVTQTPSHQVTQMGQEVILRCVPISNHLYFYWYRQILGQKVEFLVSFYNNEISEKSEIFDDQFSVERPDGSNFTLKIRSTKLEDSAMYFCASRGRGTGELFFGEGSRLTVL.

This rearrangement joins TRBV6-5 to TRBJ2-5; either TRBD1 or TRBD2 may supply D (5 bases each). The ends were cut back, 2 bases at V and 2 bases at J, with 15 bases in the middle. CDR3 length: 16 amino acids. CDR1 and CDR2 from the germline V gene are MNHEY and SVGAGI. CDR3 in DNA: TGTGCCAGCAGTTACGAGGCAGGGTGGGGGCAAGAGACCCAGTACTTC. This translates into CASSYEAGWGQETQYF.

The V gene is TRBV7-2, the J gene TRBJ1-2; 9 bases are a match to TRBD1. The CDR3 has 14 residues. Germline values: CDR1 SGHTA, CDR2 FQGNSA. Trimming cost V 5 bases and J 5 bases; bases outside gene matches: 6. The DNA of the CDR3 is TGTGCCAGCAGCCGCCGGGACAGGGATTATGGCTACACCTTC. It translates to CASSRRDRDYGYTF.

This clone was observed a few times. The chain joins TRBV4-2 to TRBJ2-7, with 10 nucleotides matching TRBD2. Unmatched junction bases numbered 13, after V lost 1 base and J lost 4 bases. The CDR3 is 18 amino acids. Germline V gene data show CDR1 as LGHNA and CDR2 as YNFKEQ. CDR3 in DNA: TGTGCCAGCAGCCAAGTTTGGGCCCAGCGGGGGGGCGTGTACGAGCAGTACTTC. It translates to CASSQVWAQRGGVYEQYF.

The chain recombines TRBV6-6 with TRBJ2-7, with 7 bases lining up with TRBD2. Per germline, CDR1 MNHNY and CDR2 SVGAGI (reference sequence). J was trimmed by 2 bases and V by 6 bases; bases with no gene match: 7. CDR3 length: 14 residues. CDR3: CASSLAVSPYEQYF. The CDR3 bases are TGTGCCAGCAGCCTAGCGGTTTCCCCCTACGAGCAGTACTTC.

The chain uses TRBV2 and TRBJ1-2, with D uncertain. This CDR3 comprises 12 residues. Germline assignment: CDR1 SNHLY and CDR2 FYNNEI. Trimming cost V 6 bases and J 7 bases, with 12 bases left between them. The CDR3 is CASRPTRSGYTF. The CDR3 DNA reads TGTGCCAGCAGACCCACCAGGAGTGGCTACACCTTC.

The CDR3 protein is CASSPPAEMNTEAFF. CDR3 nucleotides: TGTGCCAGTAGTCCTCCCGCGGAAATGAACACTGAAGCTTTCTTT. The chain uses TRBV19 and TRBJ1-1; D uncertain. V lost 5 bases to trimming and J lost 0 bases, with 13 bases between them. Germline loops: CDR1 LNHDA, CDR2 SQIVND (reference sequence). The CDR3 has 15 residues.

This rearrangement joins TRBV6-5 to TRBJ2-1; tentatively, D is TRBD1 (5 bases). The CDR3 loop spans 15 amino acids. V was trimmed by 6 bases and J by 1 base, leaving 13 bases between them. CDR1 is MNHEY, CDR2 SVGAGI, per germline. CDR3: CASRADRGSYNEQFF. For the CDR3, the DNA is TGTGCCAGCAGGGCCGACAGAGGATCCTACAATGAGCAGTTCTTC.

This clone was counted a single time. This chain links TRBV6-1 with TRBJ2-2; 12 bases align to TRBD1. Germline trimming cut 4 bases from V and 8 bases from J; bases unmatched to any gene: 8. Germline values: CDR1 MNHNS, CDR2 SASEGT. CDR3 size: 16 residues. CDR3 protein: CASSGPGQGATGELFF. Here the CDR3 DNA reads TGTGCCAGCAGTGGGCCGGGACAGGGGGCGACGGGGGAGCTGTTTTTT.

This chain links TRBV30 with TRBJ2-7; D might be TRBD1 or TRBD2, each matching 5 bases. V lost 1 base to trimming and J lost 3 bases, with 7 bases between them. The CDR3 sequence is 12 residues long. Germline V gives CDR1 GTSNPN, CDR2 SVGIG (reference sequence). CDR3 nucleotides: TGTGCCTGGAGTGCGAGGGGCTACGAGCAGTACTTC. It translates to CAWSARGYEQYF.

The chain has TRBV6-5 and TRBJ2-7, with 11 bases identical to TRBD1. The CDR3 totals 14 residues. V gave up 4 bases and J gave up 5 bases; unmatched junction bases: 4. CDR1 is MNHEY and CDR2 is SVGAGI in the germline V gene. Here the CDR3 DNA reads TGTGCCAGCAGTTCGGACAGGGGGCGCAACGAGCAGTACTTC. Amino acid sequence: CASSSDRGRNEQYF.

The chain's CDR3 is CASSSSGQGAGVKLFF. Written as DNA, the CDR3 is TGTGCCAGCAGTTCCTCCGGACAGGGGGCTGGTGTAAAACTGTTTTTT. V gene TRBV28 combines with J gene TRBJ1-4; 11 nucleotides line up with TRBD1. Germline V gene lookup returns CDR1 MDHEN and CDR2 SYDVKM. V was clipped by 4 bases and J by 10 bases; unmatched bases: 11. The CDR3 has 16 residues.

J is TRBJ1-1 and V is TRBV6-5, with TRBD1 matching 9 bases. This CDR3 is built from 15 residues. The V segment lost 2 bases and the J segment 5 bases; nucleotides outside the gene matches: 6. Germline assignment: CDR1 MNHEY and CDR2 SVGAGI. CDR3 region: CASSYGTGRGTEAFF. For the CDR3, the DNA is TGTGCCAGCAGTTACGGGACAGGGAGGGGGACTGAAGCTTTCTTT.

The chain links TRBV7-9 to TRBJ1-3; no definite D call. The CDR3 extends over 16 amino acids. Germline CDR1 SEHNR, CDR2 FQNEAQ (reference sequence). The V and J ends lost 5 bases and 0 bases respectively, with 14 bases between them. Here the CDR3 DNA reads TGTGCCAGCAGCGGTCTAGTGGCCTTCTCTGGAAACACCATATATTTT. Amino acid sequence: CASSGLVAFSGNTIYF. The entire variable domain, with the rest obtained from reference TRBV7-9 and TRBJ1-3, is as follows: DTGVSQNPRHKITKRGQNVTFRCDPISEHNRLYWYRQTLGQGPEFLTYFQNEAQLEKSRLLSDRFSAERPKGSFSTLEIQRTEQGDSAMYLCASSGLVAFSGNTIYFGEGSWLTVV.

The chain is built from TRBV6-6 and TRBJ2-5, with D possibly TRBD2 on 5 matching bases. The germline V gene encodes CDR1 MNHNY and CDR2 SVGAGI (reference sequence). The CDR3 loop spans 14 amino acids. Trimming left V 5 bases short and J 5 bases short, with 15 bases between. The CDR3 DNA sequence: TGTGCCAGCAGTCGGAGAGGGCAGTCGGAGACCCAGTACTTC. Protein sequence: CASSRRGQSETQYF.

This chain connects TRBV6-1 to TRBJ1-2; TRBD1 matches 8 bases. Germline V gene lookup returns CDR1 MNHNS and CDR2 SASEGT. Unmatched junction bases numbered 7, after V lost 2 bases and J lost 5 bases. This CDR3 region has 15 residues. The CDR3 DNA is TGTGCCAGCAGTGAAATAGCAGGGGGCTCGTATGGCTACACCTTC. It specifies CASSEIAGGSYGYTF.

The V call is TRBV7-9, the J call TRBJ1-3, with TRBD1 identical over 7 bases. The CDR3 is 17 residues long. Germline assignment: CDR1 SEHNR and CDR2 FQNEAQ (reference sequence). CDR3 bases: TGTGCAGCTGGGACAGCCTTGCGTACCCCTCCTGGAAACACCATATATTTT. It is translated as CAAGTALRTPPGNTIYF.

The genes are TRBV6-6 and TRBJ1-2; D is uncertain. Trimming removed 0 bases at V and 7 bases at J, with 12 bases between. Per the germline V gene, CDR1 is MNHNY and CDR2 is SVGAGI (reference sequence). The CDR3 runs to 14 residues. The CDR3 sequence: CASSYSTLASGYTF. CDR3 nucleotides: TGTGCCAGCAGTTACTCGACACTGGCGAGTGGCTACACCTTC.